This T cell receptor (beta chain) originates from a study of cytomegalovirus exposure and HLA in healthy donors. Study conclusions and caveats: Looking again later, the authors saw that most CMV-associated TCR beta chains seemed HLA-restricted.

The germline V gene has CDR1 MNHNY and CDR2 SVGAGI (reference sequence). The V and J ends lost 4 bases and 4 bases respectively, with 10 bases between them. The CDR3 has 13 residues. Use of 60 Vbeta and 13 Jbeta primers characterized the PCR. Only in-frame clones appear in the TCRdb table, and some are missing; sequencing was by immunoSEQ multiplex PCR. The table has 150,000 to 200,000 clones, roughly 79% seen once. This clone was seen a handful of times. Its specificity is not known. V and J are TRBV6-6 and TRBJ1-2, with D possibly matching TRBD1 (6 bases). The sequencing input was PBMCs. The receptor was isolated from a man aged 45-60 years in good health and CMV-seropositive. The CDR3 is CASSSGVIYGYTF. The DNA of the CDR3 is TGTGCCAGCAGTTCAGGGGTGATCTATGGCTACACCTTC.